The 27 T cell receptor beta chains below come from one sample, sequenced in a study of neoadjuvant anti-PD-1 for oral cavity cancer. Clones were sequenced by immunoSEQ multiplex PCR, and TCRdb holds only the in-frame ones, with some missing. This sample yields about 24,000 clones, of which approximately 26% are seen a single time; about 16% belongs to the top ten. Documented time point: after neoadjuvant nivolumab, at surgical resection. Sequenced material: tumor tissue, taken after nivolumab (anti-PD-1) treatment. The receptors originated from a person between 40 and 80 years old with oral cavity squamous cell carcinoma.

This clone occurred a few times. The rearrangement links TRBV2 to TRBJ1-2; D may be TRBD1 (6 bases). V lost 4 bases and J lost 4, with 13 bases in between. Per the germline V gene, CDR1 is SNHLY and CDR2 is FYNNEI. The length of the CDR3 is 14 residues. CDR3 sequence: CASSVVGAGYGYTF. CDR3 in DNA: TGTGCCAGCAGTGTAGTGGGGGCCGGCTATGGCTACACCTTC. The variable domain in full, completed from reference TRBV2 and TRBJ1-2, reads EPEVTQTPSHQVTQMGQEVILRCVPISNHLYFYWYRQILGQKVEFLVSFYNNEISEKSEIFDDQFSVERPDGSNFTLKIRSTKLEDSAMYFCASSVVGAGYGYTFGSGTRLTVV.

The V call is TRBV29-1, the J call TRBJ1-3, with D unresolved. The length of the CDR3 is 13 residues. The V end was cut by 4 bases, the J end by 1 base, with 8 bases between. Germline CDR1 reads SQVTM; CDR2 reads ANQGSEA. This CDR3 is CSVVLLSGNTIYF. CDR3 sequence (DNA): TGCAGCGTTGTTCTGTTATCTGGAAACACCATATATTTT.

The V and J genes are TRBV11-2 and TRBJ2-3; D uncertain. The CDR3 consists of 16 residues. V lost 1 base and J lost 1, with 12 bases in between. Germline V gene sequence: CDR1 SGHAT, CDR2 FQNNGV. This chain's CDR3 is CASSLVMRVGTDTQYF. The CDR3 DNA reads TGTGCCAGCAGCTTAGTTATGCGTGTCGGCACAGATACGCAGTATTTT.

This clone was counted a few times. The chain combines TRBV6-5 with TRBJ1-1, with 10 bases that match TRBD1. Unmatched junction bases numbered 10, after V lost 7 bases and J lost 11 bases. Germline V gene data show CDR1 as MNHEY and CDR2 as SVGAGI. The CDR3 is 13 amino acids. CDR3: CASKPRDRGSAFF. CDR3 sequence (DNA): TGTGCCAGCAAACCCCGGGACAGGGGCTCGGCTTTCTTT.

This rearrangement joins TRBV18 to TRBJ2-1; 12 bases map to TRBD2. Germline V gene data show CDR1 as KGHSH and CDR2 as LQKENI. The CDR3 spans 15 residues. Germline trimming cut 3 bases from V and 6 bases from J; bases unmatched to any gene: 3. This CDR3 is CASSPGLAGRNEQFF. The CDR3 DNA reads TGTGCCAGCTCACCTGGACTAGCGGGACGCAATGAGCAGTTCTTC.

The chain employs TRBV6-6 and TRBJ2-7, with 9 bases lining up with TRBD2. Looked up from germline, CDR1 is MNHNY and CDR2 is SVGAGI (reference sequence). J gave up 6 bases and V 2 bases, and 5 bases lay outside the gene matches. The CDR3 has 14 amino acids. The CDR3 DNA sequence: TGTGCCAGCAGTTACGGTCTAGCGGGAAGCGAGCAGTACTTC. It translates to CASSYGLAGSEQYF.

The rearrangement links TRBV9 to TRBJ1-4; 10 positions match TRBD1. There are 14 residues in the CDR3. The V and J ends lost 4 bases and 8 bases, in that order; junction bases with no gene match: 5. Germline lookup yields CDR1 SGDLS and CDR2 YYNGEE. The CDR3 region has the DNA TGTGCCAGCAGCCGACAGGGGGCGCGGGAAAAACTGTTTTTT. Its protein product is CASSRQGAREKLFF. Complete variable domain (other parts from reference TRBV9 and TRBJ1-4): DSGVTQTPKHLITATGQRVTLRCSPRSGDLSVYWYQQSLDQGLQFLIQYYNGEERAKGNILERFSAQQFPDLHSELNLSSLELGDSALYFCASSRQGAREKLFFGSGTQLSVL.

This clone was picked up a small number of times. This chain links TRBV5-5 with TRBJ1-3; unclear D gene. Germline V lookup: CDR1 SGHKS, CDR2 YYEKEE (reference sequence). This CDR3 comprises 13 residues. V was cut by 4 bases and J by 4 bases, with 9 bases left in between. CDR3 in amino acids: CASSPGMGNTIYF. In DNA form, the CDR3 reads TGTGCCAGCAGCCCGGGGATGGGAAACACCATATATTTT.

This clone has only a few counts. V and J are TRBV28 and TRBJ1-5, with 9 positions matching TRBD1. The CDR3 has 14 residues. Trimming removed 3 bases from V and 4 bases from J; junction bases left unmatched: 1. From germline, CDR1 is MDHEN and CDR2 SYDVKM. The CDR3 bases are TGTGCCAGCAGTTTTGGGACAGGGAATCAGCCCCAGCATTTT. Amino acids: CASSFGTGNQPQHF.

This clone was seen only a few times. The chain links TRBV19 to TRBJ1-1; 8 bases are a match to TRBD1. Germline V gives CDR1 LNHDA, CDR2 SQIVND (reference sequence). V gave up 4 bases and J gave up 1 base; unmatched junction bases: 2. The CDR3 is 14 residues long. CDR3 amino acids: CASSTGQENTEAFF. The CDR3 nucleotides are TGTGCCAGTAGTACGGGACAGGAGAACACTGAAGCTTTCTTT. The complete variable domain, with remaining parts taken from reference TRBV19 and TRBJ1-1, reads DGGITQSPKYLFRKEGQNVTLSCEQNLNHDAMYWYRQDPGQGLRLIYYSQIVNDFQKGDIAEGYSVSREKKESFPLTVTSAQKNPTAFYLCASSTGQENTEAFFGQGTRLTVV.

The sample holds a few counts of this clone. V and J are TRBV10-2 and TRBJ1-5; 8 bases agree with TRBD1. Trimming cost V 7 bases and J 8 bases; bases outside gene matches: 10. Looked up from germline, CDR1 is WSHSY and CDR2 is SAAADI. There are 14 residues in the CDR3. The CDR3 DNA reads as TGCGCCAGCAATGATGGACAGGGCGGGGAGCCCCAGCATTTT. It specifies CASNDGQGGEPQHF.

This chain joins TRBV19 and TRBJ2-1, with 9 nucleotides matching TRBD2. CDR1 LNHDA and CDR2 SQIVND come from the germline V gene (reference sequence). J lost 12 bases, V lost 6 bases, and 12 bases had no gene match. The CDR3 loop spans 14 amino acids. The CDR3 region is CASSGGLAGTRQFF. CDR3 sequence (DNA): TGTGCCAGTAGCGGTGGGCTAGCGGGGACCCGGCAGTTCTTC.

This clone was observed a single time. The CDR3 bases are TGCAGTGCTAGGGGGCTTGAAAAACTGTTTTTT. It codes for CSARGLEKLFF. This chain uses TRBV20-1 with TRBJ1-4, with a tentative D call TRBD1 (5 bases). Germline V gene data show CDR1 as DFQATT and CDR2 as SNEGSKA (reference sequence). The CDR3 is 11 amino acids. Trimming took off 3 bases at V and 7 bases at J, with 6 bases between the two ends.

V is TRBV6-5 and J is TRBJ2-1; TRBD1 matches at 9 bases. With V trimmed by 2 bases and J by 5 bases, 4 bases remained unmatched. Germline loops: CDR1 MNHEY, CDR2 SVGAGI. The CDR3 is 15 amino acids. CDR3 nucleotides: TGTGCCAGCAGTTACAGCGGGACAGGGAACAATGAGCAGTTCTTC. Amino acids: CASSYSGTGNNEQFF.

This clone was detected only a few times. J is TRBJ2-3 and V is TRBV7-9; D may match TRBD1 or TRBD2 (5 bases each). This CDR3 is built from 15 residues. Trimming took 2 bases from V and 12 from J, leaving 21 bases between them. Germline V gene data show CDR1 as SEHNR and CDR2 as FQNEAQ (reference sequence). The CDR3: CASSLTSSGGTFQYF. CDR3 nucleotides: TGTGCCAGCAGCTTAACGTCATCCGGTGGGACCTTCCAGTATTTT.

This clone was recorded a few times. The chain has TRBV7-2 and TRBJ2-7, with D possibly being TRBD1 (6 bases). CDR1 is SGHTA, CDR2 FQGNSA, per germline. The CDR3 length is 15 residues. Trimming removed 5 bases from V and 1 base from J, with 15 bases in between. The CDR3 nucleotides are TGTGCCAGCAGCCTGAACAGGGTTGTGTCCTACGAGCAGTACTTC. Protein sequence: CASSLNRVVSYEQYF.

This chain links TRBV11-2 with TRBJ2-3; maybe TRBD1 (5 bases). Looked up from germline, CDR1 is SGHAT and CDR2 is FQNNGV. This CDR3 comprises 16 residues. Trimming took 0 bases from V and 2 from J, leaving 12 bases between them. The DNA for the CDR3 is TGTGCCAGCAGCTTAGAGGGGCCTCCTAACACAGATACGCAGTATTTT. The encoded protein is CASSLEGPPNTDTQYF. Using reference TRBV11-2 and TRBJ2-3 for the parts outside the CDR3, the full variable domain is EAGVAQSPRYKIIEKRQSVAFWCNPISGHATLYWYQQILGQGPKLLIQFQNNGVVDDSQLPKDRFSAERLKGVDSTLKIQPAKLEDSAVYLCASSLEGPPNTDTQYFGPGTRLTVL.

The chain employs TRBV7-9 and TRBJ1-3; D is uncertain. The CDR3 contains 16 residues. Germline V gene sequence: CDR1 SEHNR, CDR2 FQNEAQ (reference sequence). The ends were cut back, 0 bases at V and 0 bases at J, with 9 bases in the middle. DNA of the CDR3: TGTGCCAGCAGCTTAGCAGTAGGAAACTCTGGAAACACCATATATTTT. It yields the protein CASSLAVGNSGNTIYF.

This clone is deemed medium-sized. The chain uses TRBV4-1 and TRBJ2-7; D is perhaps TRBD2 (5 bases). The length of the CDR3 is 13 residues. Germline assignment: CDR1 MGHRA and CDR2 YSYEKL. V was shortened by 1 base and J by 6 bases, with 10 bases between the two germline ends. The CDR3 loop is CASSQAGTVEQYF. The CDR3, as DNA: TGCGCCAGCAGCCAAGCGGGAACCGTCGAGCAGTACTTC.

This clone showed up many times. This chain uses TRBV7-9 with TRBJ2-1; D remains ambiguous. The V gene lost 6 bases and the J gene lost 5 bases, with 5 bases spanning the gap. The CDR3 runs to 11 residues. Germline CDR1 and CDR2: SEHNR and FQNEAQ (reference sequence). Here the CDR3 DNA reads TGTGCCAGCAGTAAAAACAATGAGCAGTTCTTC. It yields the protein CASSKNNEQFF.

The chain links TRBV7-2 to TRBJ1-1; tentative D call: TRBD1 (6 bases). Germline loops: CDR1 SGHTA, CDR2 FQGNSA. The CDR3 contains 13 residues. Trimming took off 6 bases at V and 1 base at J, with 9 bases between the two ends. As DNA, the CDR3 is TGTGCCAGCAGGGGACAACCGAACACTGAAGCTTTCTTT. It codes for CASRGQPNTEAFF.

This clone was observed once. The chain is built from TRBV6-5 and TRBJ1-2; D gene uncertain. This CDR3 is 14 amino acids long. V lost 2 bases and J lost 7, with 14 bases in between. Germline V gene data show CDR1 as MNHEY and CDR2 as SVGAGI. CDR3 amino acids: CASSYATQVSGYTF. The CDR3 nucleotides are TGTGCCAGCAGTTACGCCACCCAGGTTTCTGGCTACACCTTC.

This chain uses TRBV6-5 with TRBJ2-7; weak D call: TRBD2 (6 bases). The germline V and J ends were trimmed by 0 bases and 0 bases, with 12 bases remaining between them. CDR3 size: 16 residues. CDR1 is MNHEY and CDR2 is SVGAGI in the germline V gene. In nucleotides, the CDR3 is TGTGCCAGCAGTTACTCATCCGTCGGGAGCTCCTACGAGCAGTACTTC. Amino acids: CASSYSSVGSSYEQYF.

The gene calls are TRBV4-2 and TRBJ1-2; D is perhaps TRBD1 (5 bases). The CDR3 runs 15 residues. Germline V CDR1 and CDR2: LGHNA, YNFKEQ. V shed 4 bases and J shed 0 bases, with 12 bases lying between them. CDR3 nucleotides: TGTGCCAGCAGCCTTCACCCAGGGACTAACTATGGCTACACCTTC. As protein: CASSLHPGTNYGYTF.

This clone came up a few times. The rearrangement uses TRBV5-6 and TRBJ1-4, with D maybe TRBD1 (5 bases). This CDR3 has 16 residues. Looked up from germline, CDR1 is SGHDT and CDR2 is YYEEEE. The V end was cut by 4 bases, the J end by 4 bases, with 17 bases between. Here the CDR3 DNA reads TGTGCCAGCAGCCGCTTTCAGGGATACGGTAATGAAAAACTGTTTTTT. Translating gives CASSRFQGYGNEKLFF.

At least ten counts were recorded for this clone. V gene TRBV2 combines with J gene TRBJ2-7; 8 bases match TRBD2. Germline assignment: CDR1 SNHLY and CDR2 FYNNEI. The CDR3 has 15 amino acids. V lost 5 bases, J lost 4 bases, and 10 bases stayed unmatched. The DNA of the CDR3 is TGTGCCAGCAGTTTTAGCGGGGCGCCTTCTTACGAGCAGTACTTC. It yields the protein CASSFSGAPSYEQYF.

The CDR3 sequence: CASSSMTLRGEQFF. Written as DNA, the CDR3 is TGTGCCAGCAGTTCGATGACTCTTAGGGGTGAGCAGTTCTTC. The chain has TRBV6-5 and TRBJ2-1; possibly TRBD1 for D (5 bases). The CDR3 covers 14 residues. CDR1 and CDR2 from the germline V gene are MNHEY and SVGAGI. The V end was cut by 4 bases, the J end by 9 bases, with 16 bases between.